This TCR beta chain came from a study of blood T cells in healthy people across ages (dated by TCRdb to the mid-2010s). A note on the overall study: In model experiments, template switching captured roughly one uniquely barcoded TCR beta cDNA molecule for every two T cells. The study measured age-related changes in TCR beta repertoire diversity using deep sequencing normalized with unique cDNA molecular identifiers. The donors were split into four age groups: young (average around 16 years), middle-aged (about 40), aged (over 55) and long-lived (roughly 86). To avoid experimental bias, donors of different ages were randomly spread across the sequencing lanes. Two additional independent replicas of 1 million unique cDNA reads from the same blood draw were analyzed for two donors (one aged 18 to 30 and one aged 80 or older).

Findings and caveats that apply to the study as a whole: A strong correlation was found between observed TCR beta diversity and the percentage of naive T cells measured by flow cytometry. Estimates of total diversity based on one million sequenced T cells were regarded as lower bounds and as underestimates. Because the CMV infection status of the donors was unknown, age-related changes in expanded clonotypes may potentially have been confounded. Compared with the aged group, the long-lived group had more naive CD4+ T cells, fewer expanded clones and increased TCR diversity, suggesting age selection. Observed TCR beta diversity per million T cells fell roughly linearly with age, and a significant reduction was already apparent by age around 44. Bulk unsorted PBMC profiling prevented conclusive comparison of naive and antigen-experienced compartments.

The donors were 40 or so Caucasian individuals from Russia, aged about 6 to 100 years, who were systemically healthy. Each donor gave 9.5 to 10 milliliters of peripheral blood, drawn into EDTA-treated Vacutainer tubes. PBMCs were isolated by Ficoll-Paque density-gradient centrifugation, with at least 6 million obtained per sample. Trizol reagent was used to extract total RNA from PBMCs, with at least 5 micrograms per sample. Naive CD45RAhigh/CD27high T cell percentages were measured by flow cytometry on a PBMC aliquot from every donor. The CDR3 sequence holds 13 residues, the cysteine and phenylalanine included. Only the CDR3 DNA stays, 39 bases, in frame from base 1. V drops 6 bases and J drops 2 bases, leaving 9 bases in between. This clonotype occurred many times. What this receptor recognizes is not known. No base qualities exist here, and no much larger clone lies one base off it. Preparation of the library involved 5' RACE. Sequencing was carried out with an Illumina HiSeq 2500. A second PCR of about 6 to 11 cycles was run with a J-beta primer mix and a sample-barcoded 5' primer. A unique molecular identifier was introduced onto each TCR beta cDNA molecule by a template-switch 5' adaptor carrying 12 random nucleotides. Each sample yielded at least 3 million CDR3-containing paired-end reads. All of the RNA was converted into first-strand cDNA using the Mint cDNA synthesis kit, with a TRBC-specific oligonucleotide serving as the primer. Following uracil-DNA glycosylase treatment, a first 18-cycle PCR with universal primers M1SS and BC2_uni_R was performed on all cDNA. In the paper's pipeline: Normalization of each sample was performed by random selection of 1 million high-quality reads, each carrying a distinct molecular identifier. Reads sharing molecular identifiers were discarded rather than binned into consensus sequences. MiTCR, with a Q25 quality threshold and the strictest error-elimination algorithm, was used for CDR3 identification, clonotype clustering and error correction. A nonparametric unseen species model using Euler transformation provided a lower-bound estimate of total TCR beta diversity. Using fastp at Q25 and MiXCR, TCRdb reprocessed the public reads and kept productive beta chains. When rows share a CDR3 protein, they turn into one entry using the most common DNA and genes. TCRdb assigned the V and J calls; the authors' analysis was not used. Counted in this sample were approximately 800,000 distinct CDR3 sequences; about 34% of them appeared once. Of the sample, 10% to 15% is held by the ten largest clones.

The TCR was taken from a man between 18 and 35 years old in good health. Input material: blood. The chain was built from TRBV12-3 or TRBV12-4 and TRBJ2-3; TRBD2 is a possible D gene, resting on 5 matching bases. DNA sequence: TGTGCCAGCAGCCCGACTACCACAGATACGCAGTATTTT. This gives the protein CASSPTTTDTQYF.